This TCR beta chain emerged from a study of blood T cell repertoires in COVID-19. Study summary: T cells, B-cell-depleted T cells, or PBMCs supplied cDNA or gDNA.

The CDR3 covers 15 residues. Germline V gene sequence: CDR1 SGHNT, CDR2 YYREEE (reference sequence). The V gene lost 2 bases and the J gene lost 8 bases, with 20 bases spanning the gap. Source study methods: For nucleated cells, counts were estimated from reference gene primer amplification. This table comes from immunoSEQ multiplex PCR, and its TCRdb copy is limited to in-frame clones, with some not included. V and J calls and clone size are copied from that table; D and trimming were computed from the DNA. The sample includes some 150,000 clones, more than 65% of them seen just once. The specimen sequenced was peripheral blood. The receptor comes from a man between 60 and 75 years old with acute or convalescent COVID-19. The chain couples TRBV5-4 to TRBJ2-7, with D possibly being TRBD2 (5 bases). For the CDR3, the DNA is TGTGCCAGCAGCTTTCTCTTGACGCAGCGGAGGCAGCAGTACTTC. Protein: CASSFLLTQRRQQYF.